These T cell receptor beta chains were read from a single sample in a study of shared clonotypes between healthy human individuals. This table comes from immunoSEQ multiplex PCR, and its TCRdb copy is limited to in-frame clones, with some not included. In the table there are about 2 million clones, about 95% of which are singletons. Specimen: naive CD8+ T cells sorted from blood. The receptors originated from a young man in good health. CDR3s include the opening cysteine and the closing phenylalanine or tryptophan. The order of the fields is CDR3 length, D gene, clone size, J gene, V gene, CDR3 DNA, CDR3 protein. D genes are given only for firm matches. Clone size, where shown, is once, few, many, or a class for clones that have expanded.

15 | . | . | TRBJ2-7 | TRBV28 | TGTGCCAGCAGCTCCTGGACAGAAGGGTTCTACGAGCAGTACTTC | CASSSWTEGFYEQYF
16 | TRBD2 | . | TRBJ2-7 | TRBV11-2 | TGTGCCAGCAGCTTAGGGTGGATAGCGGGGGTATACGAGCAGTACTTC | CASSLGWIAGVYEQYF
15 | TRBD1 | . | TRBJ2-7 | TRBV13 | TGTGCCAGCAGCTCCTTGGACAGGGGGGTCTACGAGCAGTACTTC | CASSSLDRGVYEQYF
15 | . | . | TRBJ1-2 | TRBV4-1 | TGCGCCAGCAGCCAGCCTTATGAGGGTCTCTATGGCTACACCTTC | CASSQPYEGLYGYTF
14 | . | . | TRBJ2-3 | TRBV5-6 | TGTGCCAGCAGTTCACCGGGGTTCACAGATACGCAGTATTTT | CASSSPGFTDTQYF
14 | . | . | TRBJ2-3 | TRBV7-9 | TGTGCCAGCAGCCCCTTAGCGAAAACAGATACGCAGTATTTT | CASSPLAKTDTQYF
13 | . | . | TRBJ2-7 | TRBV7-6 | TGTGCCAGCAGCGCTCCGGGTCAGAACGAGCAGTACTTC | CASSAPGQNEQYF
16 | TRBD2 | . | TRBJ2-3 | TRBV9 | TGTGCCAGCAGCGTTGGACTAGCGGCCAGCACAGATACGCAGTATTTT | CASSVGLAASTDTQYF
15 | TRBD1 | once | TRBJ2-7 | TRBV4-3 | TGCGCCAGCAGCCTAACGGTTGGCAGGGGGCACGAGCAGTACTTC | CASSLTVGRGHEQYF
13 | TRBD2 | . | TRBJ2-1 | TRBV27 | TGTGCCAGCAGGCTAGCGGGCTACAATGAGCAGTTCTTC | CASRLAGYNEQFF
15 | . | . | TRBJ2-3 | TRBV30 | TGTGCCTGGAGCCCCGGGGCAAGCGGCACAGATACGCAGTATTTT | CAWSPGASGTDTQYF
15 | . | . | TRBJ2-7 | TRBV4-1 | TGCGCCAGCAGCCAAGATGGGCGCGGTGAGTACGAGCAGTACTTC | CASSQDGRGEYEQYF
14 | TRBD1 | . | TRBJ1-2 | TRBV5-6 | TGTGCCAGCGGGCCTCCGGGACAGCCCTATGGCTACACCTTC | CASGPPGQPYGYTF